This entry is about one TCR beta chain. Trimming at V came to 4 bases and at J to 5 bases, leaving 4 bases not matched to a gene. Looked up from germline, CDR1 is LGHDT and CDR2 is YNNKEL (reference sequence). CDR3 length equals 13 residues. The assay was immunoSEQ multiplex PCR, and TCRdb's table has in-frame clones only and misses some. The table records some 200,000 clones, approximately 92% of them present only once. This sample was included in a study of control samples from healthy donors and cancer patients. What was sequenced was blood. The sequence came from a man younger than 30 in good health. The J gene is TRBJ1-2, the V gene TRBV3-1 (or the pseudogene TRBV3-2); TRBD1 matches 7 bases. The CDR3 nucleotides are TGTGCCAGCAGCCCCCAGACAGGGTATGGCTACACCTTC. Translated: CASSPQTGYGYTF.